This TCR beta chain was obtained from a study of early T cells in non-severe SARS-CoV-2 infection. Study at large: With bulk RNA from unsorted whole blood as input, sequencing yielded unpaired chains.

Tagging with unique molecular identifiers was applied to individual cDNA molecules. TCRdb re-analysed the 5' RACE reads in MiXCR, keeping a single row per CDR3 protein. The sample consists of approximately 52,000 distinct CDR3 sequences, 15% of them appearing once. This clonotype was seen many times. The CDR3 contains 15 residues. Germline CDR1 MDHEN, CDR2 SYDVKM. The J segment lost 0 bases and the V segment lost 5 bases, leaving 4 bases of the junction unmatched. This clonotype originated in an adult who was a healthcare worker with PCR-confirmed SARS-CoV-2 infection or an uninfected control (not recorded which). The chain is built from TRBV28 and TRBJ2-4; TRBD1 agrees at 7 bases. The material sequenced was whole blood, taken at baseline. The CDR3: CASSDRDSAKNIQYF. The DNA for the CDR3 is TGTGCCAGCAGTGACAGGGATTCAGCCAAAAACATTCAGTACTTC.